The sequence of this T cell receptor beta chain was determined in a study of Ad26.COV2.S vaccination and SARS-CoV-2 variants. Treatment described: around 19 received Ad26.COV2.S at low or high dose, single or two shots; 5 received placebo; per-sample allocation not given. Samples came from day 63 after the first vaccine or placebo injection. Clones were read by immunoSEQ multiplex PCR, and TCRdb kept only the in-frame ones, dropping some. This table has 450,000 to 550,000 clones, 70% to 90% appearing once. This clone showed up just a few times. V lost 6 bases to trimming and J lost 5 bases, with 7 bases between them. The germline V gene encodes CDR1 SNHLY and CDR2 FYNNEI. The CDR3 spans 11 residues.

The receptor was isolated from a person between 18 and 60 years old who received the Ad26.COV2.S COVID-19 vaccine or a placebo. The rearrangement uses TRBV2 and TRBJ1-1; no clear D gene. Specimen: peripheral blood, collected in a trial of Ad26.COV2.S vaccine versus placebo. For the CDR3, the DNA is TGTGCCAGCAGGGTACAAACTGAAGCTTTCTTT. Protein product: CASRVQTEAFF.